Described below is a single T cell receptor beta chain sequence and its context. Its antigen remains unknown. This specimen comes from a study of OX40 agonist ivuxolimab in advanced cancers. On the study more broadly: Prior therapy, whether anti-PD-1, anti-PD-L1 or anti-CTLA-4, was allowed, and approximately 37% had some.

Clones were sequenced by immunoSEQ multiplex PCR, and TCRdb holds only the in-frame ones, with some missing. This repertoire shows 69,000 or so clones, approximately 83% found once; its top ten account for about 0.49%. Whole-study findings and limits: At doses 0.1 to 3.0 mg/kg, CD4+ and CD8+ clones expanded.

The trim removed 5 bases at V and 8 bases at J, leaving 13 bases unmatched. Germline assignment: CDR1 SGHAT and CDR2 FQNNGV. The CDR3 covers 16 residues. This sequence was found in an adult with an advanced solid tumor such as melanoma, head and neck, liver or kidney cancer. The V gene is TRBV11-2, the J gene TRBJ1-2; 11 bases align to TRBD1. Sequenced here: CD4+ or CD8+ T cells sorted from blood, sampled in a trial of the OX40 agonist ivuxolimab. The CDR3 DNA is TGTGCCAGCAGCCCTGGACAGGGGGCAAAGAGAAGCGGCTACACCTTC. It specifies CASSPGQGAKRSGYTF.